Presented here are 23 T cell receptor beta chains from one specimen sequenced in a study of cytomegalovirus exposure and HLA in healthy donors. PCR involved 60 Vbeta and 13 Jbeta primers. Produced via immunoSEQ multiplex PCR; TCRdb's table is partial and in-frame only. Found here are approximately 150,000 clones, 82% of them singletons; the top ten hold more than 2.5%. The sample taken for sequencing was PBMCs. Receptors were obtained from a man aged 18 to 35 in good health and CMV-seropositive.

V is TRBV5-6 and J is TRBJ2-2, with 11 nucleotides matching TRBD2. Trimming took 1 base from V and 5 from J; bases not matched to a gene: 4. The CDR3 contains 16 residues. CDR1 and CDR2 (germline): SGHDT, YYEEEE. Here the CDR3 reads CASSLSLAGVTGELFF. The CDR3 DNA reads as TGTGCCAGCAGCTTGTCACTAGCGGGAGTTACCGGGGAGCTGTTTTTT.

The chain has TRBV19 and TRBJ1-5; 10 bases line up with TRBD1. Germline CDR1 LNHDA, CDR2 SQIVND (reference sequence). The CDR3 covers 16 residues. The ends lost 7 bases at V and 2 bases at J; junction bases unmatched: 8. The CDR3 sequence: CASNLGQGLGNQPQHF. CDR3 DNA sequence: TGTGCCAGTAATTTGGGACAGGGGCTTGGCAATCAGCCCCAGCATTTT.

The rearrangement joins TRBV27 to TRBJ2-4; the D gene is possibly TRBD1 (5 bases). Germline values: CDR1 MNHEY, CDR2 SMNVEV (reference sequence). The CDR3 covers 15 residues. V was pared by 4 bases and J by 2 bases, with 12 bases between. CDR3 sequence reads: CASSSAGMSKNIQYF. The CDR3 bases are TGTGCCAGCAGTTCCGCAGGGATGTCCAAAAACATTCAGTACTTC.

The J gene is TRBJ2-7, the V gene TRBV28, with 7 bases that match TRBD1. The CDR3 contains 14 residues. With 2 bases clipped from V and 0 bases from J, the junction kept 1 base outside the gene matches. CDR1 and CDR2 from the germline V gene are MDHEN and SYDVKM. CDR3 coding DNA: TGTGCCAGCAGTTTAGGACAGGCCTCCTACGAGCAGTACTTC. Encoded protein: CASSLGQASYEQYF.

The rearrangement uses TRBV7-9 and TRBJ2-3, with 7 nucleotides matching TRBD2. In germline, CDR1 is SEHNR, CDR2 FQNEAQ (reference sequence). The CDR3 has 15 residues. V shed 4 bases and J 0 bases; nucleotides not matched to a gene: 4. CDR3 in amino acids: CASSSSGLSTDTQYF. The CDR3 DNA is TGTGCCAGCAGCTCTAGCGGACTGAGCACAGATACGCAGTATTTT.

The chain carries TRBV9 and TRBJ1-1; the D is unclear. This CDR3 is 14 amino acids long. Germline CDR1 is SGDLS and CDR2 is YYNGEE. V was trimmed by 4 bases and J by 4 bases, leaving 14 bases between them. Here the CDR3 DNA reads TGTGCCAGCAGCATGGGCCTCGGTGGCACTGAAGCTTTCTTT. Residues: CASSMGLGGTEAFF.

The CDR3 DNA follows: TGTGCCAGCAGCTTGGCACCGGGACAGGTACCCTACGAGCAGTACTTC. Protein: CASSLAPGQVPYEQYF. This rearrangement joins TRBV5-6 to TRBJ2-5; 8 bases align to TRBD1. The last part of the DNA fits TRBJ2-7 better; the J call may be wrong. The CDR3 length is 16 residues. Germline CDR1 is SGHDT and CDR2 is YYEEEE.

V gene TRBV4-1 combines with J gene TRBJ2-7; TRBD2 matches 9 bases. CDR3 length: 15 amino acids. With V trimmed by 4 bases and J by 7 bases, 11 bases remained unmatched. Per the germline V gene, CDR1 is MGHRA and CDR2 is YSYEKL. CDR3 DNA: TGCGCCAGCAGCCTCTTTAGCGGGAGTTACCGAGAGCAGTACTTC. Protein sequence: CASSLFSGSYREQYF.

This chain connects TRBV5-1 to TRBJ2-5, with D unresolved. This CDR3 spans 15 amino acids. CDR1 is SGHRS and CDR2 is YFSETQ in the germline V gene. V was shortened by 1 base and J by 2 bases, with 12 bases between the two germline ends. CDR3 in DNA: TGCGCCAGCAGCTTGTCTGGCACAAGTCAAGAGACCCAGTACTTC. This gives the protein CASSLSGTSQETQYF.

The chain recombines TRBV5-1 with TRBJ2-3; TRBD2 matches at 7 bases. V shed 0 bases and J 0 bases; nucleotides not matched to a gene: 4. CDR1 and CDR2 (germline): SGHRS, YFSETQ. The CDR3 runs 16 residues. The CDR3 spells CASSLGLATSTDTQYF. The CDR3 DNA reads TGCGCCAGCAGCTTGGGACTAGCAACTAGCACAGATACGCAGTATTTT.

V is TRBV6-1 and J is TRBJ2-7; TRBD2 agrees at 7 bases. This CDR3 is built from 15 residues. Trimming at V came to 2 bases and at J to 3 bases, leaving 7 bases not matched to a gene. Looked up from germline, CDR1 is MNHNS and CDR2 is SASEGT. The CDR3: CASSERASGGYEQYF. CDR3 sequence (DNA): TGTGCCAGCAGTGAAAGGGCTAGCGGAGGCTACGAGCAGTACTTC.

The chain recombines TRBV10-3 with TRBJ2-3; 7 bases fit TRBD2. This CDR3 has 15 residues. Losses at the gene ends were 4 bases for V and 0 bases for J; bases not matched to a gene: 4. Germline V gene sequence: CDR1 ENHRY, CDR2 SYGVKD. The CDR3 nucleotides are TGTGCCATCAGTGCTAGCGGAACTAGCACAGATACGCAGTATTTT. Its protein product is CAISASGTSTDTQYF.

This clone showed up just a few times. The chain employs TRBV4-1 and TRBJ1-5; a weak D match, TRBD1 (5 bases). V dropped 1 base and J dropped 7 bases, with 8 bases sitting between them. Germline CDR1 MGHRA, CDR2 YSYEKL. The CDR3 has 13 amino acids. In DNA form, the CDR3 reads TGCGCCAGCAGCCAAGCAGGGCGGCAGCCCCAGCATTTT. Protein product: CASSQAGRQPQHF.

Comment on this clone: One end of the junction varies from germline; a read error may be responsible. The chain carries TRBV10-1 and TRBJ2-7, with D tentatively TRBD1 (6 bases). CDR1 is WNHNN, CDR2 SYGVQD, per germline (reference sequence). The CDR3 is made up of 10 amino acids. Here the CDR3 reads CTGSSYEQYF. The CDR3 nucleotides are TGTACAGGGAGCTCCTACGAGCAGTACTTC.

The chain combines TRBV5-1 with TRBJ2-7; TRBD2 matches at 7 bases. The trim removed 2 bases at V and 3 bases at J, leaving 8 bases unmatched. This CDR3 comprises 15 residues. In germline, CDR1 is SGHRS, CDR2 YFSETQ. CDR3 bases: TGCGCCAGCAGCTTTTACCTAGGGGAGGGCTACGAGCAGTACTTC. Its protein is CASSFYLGEGYEQYF.

This clone is a singleton in its sample. The chain has TRBV29-1 and TRBJ2-3; 7 bases fit TRBD2. The germline CDR1 and CDR2 sequences are SQVTM and ANQGSEA. V was pared by 3 bases and J by 5 bases, with 8 bases of the junction left unmatched. The CDR3 consists of 14 residues. For the CDR3, the DNA is TGCAGCGTTGAGGGGCTGGGGGGGAGAGATACGCAGTATTTT. It yields the protein CSVEGLGGRDTQYF.

This clone was picked up a small number of times. This chain joins TRBV28 and TRBJ1-4, with 9 bases fitting TRBD1. This CDR3 is 15 amino acids long. The V segment lost 5 bases and the J segment 4 bases; nucleotides outside the gene matches: 5. Germline-derived CDR1 and CDR2 are MDHEN and SYDVKM. This chain's CDR3 is CASSLGDRVNEKLFF. Here the CDR3 DNA reads TGTGCCAGCAGTCTCGGGGACAGGGTTAATGAAAAACTGTTTTTT. The full variable domain, completed using reference TRBV28 and TRBJ1-4, is DVKVTQSSRYLVKRTGEKVFLECVQDMDHENMFWYRQDPGLGLRLIYFSYDVKMKEKGDIPEGYSVSREKKERFSLILESASTNQTSMYLCASSLGDRVNEKLFFGSGTQLSVL.

CDR3 region: CASAIDRAEQFF. The DNA of the CDR3 is TGTGCTAGTGCCATCGACAGGGCTGAGCAGTTCTTC. J is TRBJ2-1 and V is TRBV12-5, with TRBD1 identical over 7 bases. The CDR3 loop spans 12 amino acids. Germline lookup yields CDR1 LGHNT and CDR2 FRNRAP. Trimming cost V 7 bases and J 9 bases; bases outside gene matches: 6.

CDR3 region: CASSLVLGGWDTEAFF. CDR3 DNA sequence: TGTGCCAGCAGCTTGGTGCTGGGGGGATGGGACACTGAAGCTTTCTTT. The rearrangement links TRBV5-4 to TRBJ1-1, with D possibly matching TRBD1 (5 bases). Germline CDR1 SGHNT, CDR2 YYREEE (reference sequence). CDR3 length: 16 amino acids. With 0 bases removed from V and 3 bases from J, the gap between germline ends came to 15 bases.

V is TRBV27 and J is TRBJ2-5, with D possibly matching TRBD1 (7 bases). Germline V gives CDR1 MNHEY, CDR2 SMNVEV (reference sequence). This CDR3 is built from 17 residues. V shed 0 bases and J shed 1 base, with 15 bases lying between them. CDR3 region: CASSLSRGDHGQETQYF. CDR3 coding DNA: TGTGCCAGCAGTTTATCCAGGGGGGATCATGGCCAAGAGACCCAGTACTTC.

The J gene is TRBJ2-2, the V gene TRBV5-8, with D uncertain. CDR3 length: 13 amino acids. The ends were cut back, 1 base at V and 5 bases at J, with 6 bases in the middle. The germline V gene has CDR1 SGHTS and CDR2 YDEGEE. The CDR3 protein is CASSLYETGELFF. For the CDR3, the DNA is TGTGCCAGCAGCTTGTACGAGACCGGGGAGCTGTTTTTT.

CDR3 sequence (DNA): TGTGCCAGCATACTACGCGGGGGCACTGAAGCTTTCTTT. Residues: CASILRGGTEAFF. The rearrangement uses TRBV28 and TRBJ1-1; TRBD1 might be the D (5 bases). V dropped 7 bases and J dropped 4 bases, with 13 bases sitting between them. Germline assignment: CDR1 MDHEN and CDR2 SYDVKM. The CDR3 is 13 amino acids. The complete variable domain, with remaining parts taken from reference TRBV28 and TRBJ1-1, reads DVKVTQSSRYLVKRTGEKVFLECVQDMDHENMFWYRQDPGLGLRLIYFSYDVKMKEKGDIPEGYSVSREKKERFSLILESASTNQTSMYLCASILRGGTEAFFGQGTRLTVV.

The rearrangement uses TRBV7-6 and TRBJ2-3; D unresolved. This CDR3 region has 12 residues. Trimming stripped 2 bases from V and 2 bases from J, with 2 bases between. The germline gives CDR1 SGHVS, CDR2 FNYEAQ. CDR3 DNA sequence: TGTGCCAGCAGCTTACTCACAGATACGCAGTATTTT. Amino acid sequence: CASSLLTDTQYF.